This T cell receptor (beta chain) was profiled in a study of a mutant IDH1 vaccine in newly diagnosed glioma (dated by TCRdb to about 2021). About the investigation overall: Patients received eight vaccinations in weeks 1, 3, 5, 7, 11, 15, 19 and 23, corresponding to visits V03 through V10. Vaccination began 4-6 weeks after radiotherapy alone, or alongside temozolomide cycles in the chemotherapy-containing groups. Of the approximately 30 treated patients, approximately 62% were male and around 38% were female, and a mean age of 40.4 years was recorded. Prior to enrollment, standard therapy consisting of radiotherapy alone, temozolomide alone, or radiochemotherapy with temozolomide had been administered to patients, with the combination being received by most patients. Six visits were used for peripheral blood collection: V03 (baseline), V05, V07, V10, V12 and V13. For exploratory analyses, approximately 25 treated patients had longitudinal TCRB deep sequencing done wherever samples were available.

Remarks on this clone: This clone's antigen is unknown. Base-call qualities are not available, and no considerably larger clone is one nucleotide away.

Broad study findings and their caveats: It was noted by the authors that analyses of patient blood samples could not be reproduced owing to sample limitations. Pseudoprogression seemed to be unrelated to changes in the top peripheral T cell clonotypes found by TCRB sequencing. PBMC samples for TCRB deep sequencing were selected based on availability. Immune responses induced by the vaccine were seen in 90% to 95% of patients across multiple MHC alleles.

Libraries were prepared through the immunoSEQ multiplex PCR assay. The hsTCRB Kit was used according to the manufacturer's protocol to amplify rearranged TCR beta chain sequences. TCRB libraries were sequenced on an Illumina MiSeq. On the authors' methods: Demultiplexing, trimming and gene mapping were performed with the kit vendor's proprietary platform. TCRdb stores this immuneACCESS table with in-frame sequences only. Part of the clones is absent; in the studies checked, under half of the shortfall reflects unresolved V genes, and no reason is known for the rest. The DNA gave D and trimming, while V, J and clone size come from that table. The sample table holds 38,000 or so clones, of which 80% were seen once. Of the sample, approximately 15% is held by the ten largest clones. For CDR1 and CDR2, the germline V gene (reference sequence) lists LNHDA and SQIVND. The CDR3 has 14 amino acids, counting the end cysteine and phenylalanine. The kept DNA is CDR3 alone, 42 bases in frame from the first base. The germline ends are 15 bases apart after V is trimmed by 3 bases and J by 9 bases.

The time point tag for this specimen amounts to: week 11, during vaccination. Each vaccine dose, consisting of 300 ug of a 20-mer mutant IDH1 peptide in Montanide, was administered subcutaneously with topical imiquimod. All donors had newly diagnosed IDH1-mutant astrocytomas of WHO grade 3 or 4 that showed loss of nuclear ATRX. The samples were drawn from NOA16, a multicentre, single-arm, open-label phase I trial in Germany that tested a mutant IDH1 peptide vaccine in humans for the first time. Genomic DNA for TCRB sequencing was extracted from EDTA blood using the DNeasy Blood and Tissue Kit. The TCR originated in a woman in her 30s with glioma. Some clones in this sample may be carry-over from other donors' samples. The chain links TRBV19 with TRBJ1-5; the D segment could be TRBD1, given 6 matching bases. The sequencing used peripheral blood mononuclear cells (PBMCs), collected from a glioma patient whose treatment included an IDH1 peptide vaccine. The DNA reads as follows: TGTGCCAGTAGTATGGACAGTGCTTGGAGGCCCCAGCATTTT. Its protein is CASSMDSAWRPQHF.